This TCR beta chain comes out of a study of cytomegalovirus exposure and HLA in healthy donors. As for the study in general: In an early release, HLA-typed donors contributed about 79 million unique TCR sequences. Notes on the study in general: A previous analysis found most TCR beta V segments productive roughly 87% or roughly 30% of the time. Immune exposure was documented only through CMV serostatus. In vitro testing confirmed a few CMV-associated chains as specific for CMV antigens.

V was cut by 8 bases and J by 5 bases, with 15 bases left in between. The germline V gene encodes CDR1 MDHEN and CDR2 SYDVKM. The length of the CDR3 is 14 residues. This clone was counted once. Its antigen is undetermined. 13 Jbeta primers and 60 Vbeta primers were used for the PCR. Data came from immunoSEQ multiplex PCR; TCRdb stores just in-frame clones and leaves some out. The sample shows 130,000 to 150,000 clones, around 82% of them seen only once. The sequenced sample was PBMCs. The chain joins TRBV28 to TRBJ1-4; tentatively, D is TRBD1 (5 bases). The clonotype originates from a young woman in good health and CMV-seropositive. The CDR3 sequence is CASGLGGGNEKLFF. In DNA, the CDR3 is TGTGCCAGCGGCCTTGGGGGGGGAAATGAAAAACTGTTTTTT.